A single TCR beta chain is shown here with its context. Its specificity is not known. V was trimmed by 6 bases and J by 6 bases, leaving 18 bases between them. CDR1 MRHNA and CDR2 SNTAGT come from the germline V gene. This CDR3 region has 14 residues. Measured with immunoSEQ multiplex PCR; TCRdb has only the in-frame clones, and not every one. The profile shows about 28,000 clones, roughly 80% of them singletons. The sample belongs to a study of radiotherapy plus CTLA-4 blockade in lung cancer. Whole-study context: Disease control was present in under 35% of patients, and objective responses in approximately 20%.

The study's findings and limits: In blood, TCR clones derived from the tumor expanded after radiotherapy plus ipilimumab. Alongside interferon-beta, early blood T cell clone dynamics were reportedly the best predictor of response.

Chemo-refractory metastatic non-small-cell lung cancer patients received focal radiation with ipilimumab CTLA-4 blockade. The chain recombines TRBV6-4 with TRBJ2-7, with D perhaps matching TRBD1 (5 bases). The sequence came from a human donor with non-small cell lung cancer who had stable disease on radiotherapy plus ipilimumab. This material consisted of peripheral blood, taken from a patient treated with radiotherapy plus ipilimumab. The CDR3 bases are TGTGCCAGCAGCAGCCGGCCAGGGTCGGTCGAGCAGTACTTC. Amino acid sequence: CASSSRPGSVEQYF.